These T cell receptor beta chains were read from a single sample in a study of vaccination effects on CD4 cells after COVID-19. Some clones are missing from TCRdb's copy, which holds only in-frame ones; the method was immunoSEQ multiplex PCR. The sample consists of more than 50,000 clones, roughly 76% of them appearing once. These receptors' targets are unknown. Sequences were derived from CD4+ T cells from PBMCs cultured with HCoV-229E spike peptides, sampled before COVID-19 vaccination. Every receptor here comes from a human donor who received a COVID-19 vaccine. Each CDR3 is given with its conserved first and last residue. Each record gives: J gene, clone size, D gene, V gene, CDR3 length, CDR3 protein, CDR3 DNA. The D gene is left open where the match is weak. Only some rows state a clone size, as once, few, many or a class for expanded clones.

j_gene: TRBJ1-5
abundance: NA
d_gene: NA
v_gene: TRBV27
len: 17
CDR3aa: CASSLSFIEGDNQPQHF
CDR3nt: TGTGCCAGCAGTTTATCGTTTATTGAGGGAGACAATCAGCCCCAGCATTTT

j_gene: TRBJ2-2
abundance: NA
d_gene: NA
v_gene: TRBV24-1
len: 16
CDR3aa: CATSDLWQSSPGELFF
CDR3nt: TGTGCCACCAGTGATTTATGGCAATCCAGCCCCGGGGAGCTGTTTTTT

j_gene: TRBJ2-4
abundance: NA
d_gene: NA
v_gene: TRBV2
len: 12
CDR3aa: CASSRGPGIQYF
CDR3nt: TGTGCCAGCAGCCGGGGACCAGGCATTCAGTACTTC

j_gene: TRBJ1-5
abundance: NA
d_gene: NA
v_gene: TRBV19
len: 15
CDR3aa: CASSDRDGPNQPQHF
CDR3nt: TGTGCCAGTAGCGACCGGGACGGCCCCAATCAGCCCCAGCATTTT

j_gene: TRBJ2-1
abundance: once
d_gene: NA
v_gene: TRBV6-6
len: 13
CDR3aa: CASSTPPYNEQFF
CDR3nt: TGTGCCAGCAGCACGCCCCCTTACAATGAGCAGTTCTTC

j_gene: TRBJ1-4
abundance: NA
d_gene: NA
v_gene: TRBV6-6
len: 12
CDR3aa: CASKDTNEKLFF
CDR3nt: TGTGCCAGCAAGGACACTAATGAAAAACTGTTTTTT

j_gene: TRBJ1-2
abundance: NA
d_gene: NA
v_gene: TRBV10-3
len: 15
CDR3aa: CAISEYGQSSYGYTF
CDR3nt: TGTGCCATCAGTGAGTACGGACAGTCAAGCTATGGCTACACCTTC

j_gene: TRBJ1-2
abundance: NA
d_gene: TRBD1
v_gene: TRBV18
len: 13
CDR3aa: CASSPNTGDGYTF
CDR3nt: TGTGCCAGCTCACCAAACACAGGGGATGGCTACACCTTC

j_gene: TRBJ2-3
abundance: once
d_gene: NA
v_gene: TRBV7-8
len: 15
CDR3aa: CASSLVGLSTDTQYF
CDR3nt: TGTGCCAGCAGCTTAGTTGGACTGAGCACAGATACGCAGTATTTT

j_gene: TRBJ1-6
abundance: once
d_gene: NA
v_gene: TRBV28
len: 16
CDR3aa: CASSPPDPLNGSPLHF
CDR3nt: TGTGCCAGCAGTCCACCGGACCCCTTGAATGGCTCACCCCTCCACTTT

j_gene: TRBJ2-5
abundance: NA
d_gene: TRBD1
v_gene: TRBV24-1
len: 13
CDR3aa: CATSGQGGETQYF
CDR3nt: TGTGCCACCAGTGGACAGGGGGGGGAGACCCAGTACTTC

j_gene: TRBJ1-5
abundance: NA
d_gene: NA
v_gene: TRBV7-2
len: 14
CDR3aa: CASSLQAGGQPQHF
CDR3nt: TGTGCCAGCAGCTTACAGGCGGGAGGGCAGCCCCAGCATTTT

j_gene: TRBJ1-6
abundance: few
d_gene: TRBD1
v_gene: TRBV4-1
len: 16
CDR3aa: CASSQEGTAYNSPLHF
CDR3nt: TGCGCCAGCAGCCAAGAGGGGACAGCCTATAATTCACCCCTCCACTTT

j_gene: TRBJ1-1
abundance: NA
d_gene: NA
v_gene: TRBV24-1
len: 13
CDR3aa: CATSDVWGTEAFF
CDR3nt: TGTGCCACCAGTGATGTGTGGGGCACTGAAGCTTTCTTT

j_gene: TRBJ1-4
abundance: NA
d_gene: NA
v_gene: TRBV28
len: 14
CDR3aa: CASSRGGTNEKLFF
CDR3nt: TGTGCCAGCAGCCGCGGAGGGACTAATGAAAAACTGTTTTTT

j_gene: TRBJ1-1
abundance: few
d_gene: NA
v_gene: TRBV2
len: 13
CDR3aa: CASSDLRGTEAFF
CDR3nt: TGTGCCAGCAGTGACTTAAGGGGCACTGAAGCTTTCTTT

j_gene: TRBJ1-5
abundance: NA
d_gene: NA
v_gene: TRBV19
len: 18
CDR3aa: CASSDDRITSYSNQPQHF
CDR3nt: TGTGCCAGTAGTGATGACAGGATTACCTCCTATAGCAATCAGCCCCAGCATTTT

j_gene: TRBJ2-5
abundance: NA
d_gene: NA
v_gene: TRBV10-3
len: 14
CDR3aa: CAISDSGLQETQYF
CDR3nt: TGTGCCATCAGTGACTCGGGACTGCAAGAGACCCAGTACTTC

j_gene: TRBJ2-5
abundance: NA
d_gene: TRBD1
v_gene: TRBV4-1
len: 19
CDR3aa: CASSRSRDRGRMGGETQYF
CDR3nt: TGCGCCAGCAGCCGTTCCCGGGACAGGGGGCGGATGGGTGGAGAGACCCAGTACTTC

j_gene: TRBJ1-2
abundance: NA
d_gene: NA
v_gene: TRBV7-3
len: 13
CDR3aa: CASSFAGTGGYTF
CDR3nt: TGTGCCAGCAGCTTCGCGGGGACTGGTGGCTACACCTTC

j_gene: TRBJ1-5
abundance: NA
d_gene: NA
v_gene: TRBV7-8
len: 14
CDR3aa: CASSAQGGNQPQHF
CDR3nt: TGTGCCAGCAGCGCACAGGGCGGCAATCAGCCCCAGCATTTT

j_gene: TRBJ1-5
abundance: NA
d_gene: NA
v_gene: TRBV6-1
len: 14
CDR3aa: CASSEGQNNQPQHF
CDR3nt: TGTGCCAGCAGTGAAGGCCAGAACAATCAGCCCCAGCATTTT

j_gene: TRBJ2-5
abundance: NA
d_gene: TRBD2
v_gene: TRBV4-3
len: 16
CDR3aa: CASSPLAGDIQETQYF
CDR3nt: TGCGCCAGCAGCCCCCTAGCGGGGGATATACAAGAGACCCAGTACTTC

j_gene: TRBJ2-3
abundance: NA
d_gene: TRBD2
v_gene: TRBV7-9
len: 16
CDR3aa: CASSSLPGTRADTQYF
CDR3nt: TGTGCCAGCAGCTCCCTTCCCGGGACTAGGGCAGATACGCAGTATTTT

j_gene: TRBJ2-5
abundance: NA
d_gene: TRBD2
v_gene: TRBV3-1/TRBV3-2
len: 14
CDR3aa: CASSFGGSQETQYF
CDR3nt: TGTGCCAGCAGCTTCGGGGGGAGCCAAGAGACCCAGTACTTC

j_gene: TRBJ2-3
abundance: NA
d_gene: TRBD2
v_gene: TRBV7-2
len: 16
CDR3aa: CASSLKSSGVTDTQYF
CDR3nt: TGTGCCAGCAGCTTAAAGAGTAGCGGGGTCACAGATACGCAGTATTTT

j_gene: TRBJ1-2
abundance: few
d_gene: TRBD1
v_gene: TRBV18
len: 15
CDR3aa: CASSPSGQNNYGYTF
CDR3nt: TGTGCCAGCTCACCCTCGGGACAGAACAACTATGGCTACACCTTC

j_gene: TRBJ1-1
abundance: NA
d_gene: NA
v_gene: TRBV18
len: 11
CDR3aa: CASSQGAEAFF
CDR3nt: TGTGCCAGCTCACAGGGGGCTGAAGCTTTCTTT

j_gene: TRBJ2-5
abundance: NA
d_gene: NA
v_gene: TRBV24-1
len: 13
CDR3aa: CATSDPRLETQYF
CDR3nt: TGTGCCACCAGTGACCCCCGATTAGAGACCCAGTACTTC

j_gene: TRBJ1-2
abundance: NA
d_gene: TRBD1
v_gene: TRBV7-2
len: 17
CDR3aa: CASRSAGTGTAGGGYTF
CDR3nt: TGTGCCAGCAGATCCGCCGGGACAGGCACGGCAGGGGGTGGCTACACCTTC

j_gene: TRBJ1-1
abundance: NA
d_gene: NA
v_gene: TRBV12-3/TRBV12-4
len: 13
CDR3aa: CASRELWNTEAFF
CDR3nt: TGTGCCAGCCGGGAACTTTGGAACACTGAAGCTTTCTTT

j_gene: TRBJ2-5
abundance: NA
d_gene: NA
v_gene: TRBV30
len: 10
CDR3aa: CAWSRETQYF
CDR3nt: TGTGCCTGGAGTCGAGAGACCCAGTACTTC

j_gene: TRBJ1-1
abundance: NA
d_gene: NA
v_gene: TRBV5-1
len: 13
CDR3aa: CASSLISGSGAFF
CDR3nt: TGCGCCAGCAGCTTGATTTCAGGGAGTGGAGCTTTCTTT

j_gene: TRBJ2-2
abundance: NA
d_gene: NA
v_gene: TRBV9
len: 14
CDR3aa: CASSVGENTGELFF
CDR3nt: TGTGCCAGCAGCGTAGGAGAGAACACCGGGGAGCTGTTTTTT

j_gene: TRBJ1-3
abundance: NA
d_gene: NA
v_gene: TRBV2
len: 14
CDR3aa: CASSLQGSGNTIYF
CDR3nt: TGTGCCAGCAGTCTACAGGGTAGTGGAAACACCATATATTTT

j_gene: TRBJ1-1
abundance: once
d_gene: NA
v_gene: TRBV7-9
len: 14
CDR3aa: CASSLVGLNTEAFF
CDR3nt: TGTGCCAGCAGCTTAGTAGGCCTGAACACTGAAGCTTTCTTT

j_gene: TRBJ1-4
abundance: few
d_gene: NA
v_gene: TRBV30
len: 13
CDR3aa: CAWSVQVGEKLFF
CDR3nt: TGTGCCTGGAGTGTTCAGGTTGGCGAAAAACTGTTTTTT

j_gene: TRBJ1-3
abundance: NA
d_gene: TRBD1
v_gene: TRBV19
len: 14
CDR3aa: CASSTGTEGNTIYF
CDR3nt: TGTGCCAGTAGCACGGGGACAGAAGGAAACACCATATATTTT

j_gene: TRBJ2-2
abundance: once
d_gene: TRBD1
v_gene: TRBV28
len: 14
CDR3aa: CASRRTGDTGELFF
CDR3nt: TGTGCCAGCAGGCGAACAGGGGACACCGGGGAGCTGTTTTTT

j_gene: TRBJ2-1
abundance: NA
d_gene: NA
v_gene: TRBV5-1
len: 13
CDR3aa: CASSLAMIDEQFF
CDR3nt: TGCGCCAGCAGCTTGGCCATGATCGATGAGCAGTTCTTC

j_gene: TRBJ1-2
abundance: NA
d_gene: TRBD1
v_gene: TRBV19
len: 14
CDR3aa: CASSQTGSNYGYTF
CDR3nt: TGTGCCAGTAGCCAGACAGGGTCTAACTATGGCTACACCTTC